Shown below are 17 T cell receptor beta chains from a single sample sequenced in a study of OX40 agonist ivuxolimab in advanced cancers. Method: immunoSEQ multiplex PCR; TCRdb's copy keeps in-frame clones and lacks some. This sample yields around 77,000 clones, of which 60% to 80% are seen a single time; 5% to 6.5% belongs to the top ten. Sample: CD4+ or CD8+ T cells sorted from blood, taken in a trial of the OX40 agonist ivuxolimab. Receptor source: an adult with an advanced solid tumor such as melanoma, head and neck, liver or kidney cancer.

The chain recombines TRBV2 with TRBJ2-7; D gene unclear. Trimming took off 9 bases at V and 5 bases at J, with 17 bases between the two ends. This CDR3 has 13 residues. CDR1 and CDR2 (germline): SNHLY, FYNNEI. CDR3 in amino acids: CASLGSVRHEQYF. CDR3 sequence (DNA): TGTGCCAGTTTAGGGTCCGTCCGCCACGAGCAGTACTTC.

The chain joins TRBV10-2 to TRBJ2-2; TRBD2 agrees at 8 bases. The V gene end was trimmed by 6 bases and the J gene end by 5 bases; junction bases not matched to a gene: 5. Germline lookup yields CDR1 WSHSY and CDR2 SAAADI. The CDR3 spans 14 residues. This chain's CDR3 is CASRPAGVTGELFF. DNA of the CDR3: TGCGCCAGCAGGCCAGCGGGAGTAACCGGGGAGCTGTTTTTT.

The gene calls are TRBV5-1 and TRBJ2-3, with a possible D match to TRBD2 (5 bases). The CDR3 has 16 residues. The V gene's germline CDR1 is SGHRS and CDR2 YFSETQ. V lost 2 bases, J lost 0 bases, and 13 bases lay in between. The CDR3 here is CASSFRSGTSTDTQYF. Written as DNA, the CDR3 is TGCGCCAGCAGCTTTAGGAGCGGTACTAGCACAGATACGCAGTATTTT.

The chain recombines TRBV4-2 with TRBJ2-3; possibly TRBD2 for D (6 bases). Trimming removed 1 base from V and 5 bases from J, with 16 bases in between. Germline assignment: CDR1 LGHNA and CDR2 YNFKEQ. CDR3 length: 16 residues. CDR3 in amino acids: CASSQGQTGERDTQYF. CDR3 nucleotide sequence: TGTGCCAGCAGCCAAGGGCAGACGGGAGAAAGAGATACGCAGTATTTT.

On this clone: The same CDR3 can be traced to other DNA sequences in this sample. The chain links TRBV5-6 to TRBJ1-5; no firm D call. Per the germline V gene, CDR1 is SGHDT and CDR2 is YYEEEE. The CDR3 is made up of 15 amino acids. V lost 1 base, J lost 2 bases, and 10 bases lay in between. CDR3 loop: CASSLRGPGNQPQHF. CDR3 coding DNA: TGTGCCAGCAGCTTGCGGGGTCCGGGCAATCAGCCCCAGCATTTT.

The rearrangement joins TRBV19 to TRBJ2-5; perhaps TRBD1 as D (6 bases). Trimming removed 0 bases from V and 10 bases from J, with 15 bases in between. Germline V gene sequence: CDR1 LNHDA, CDR2 SQIVND (reference sequence). CDR3 length: 14 amino acids. The CDR3 region has the DNA TGTGCCAGTAGTATAGACCGGGACACCCGTGTCCAGTACTTC. Its protein product is CASSIDRDTRVQYF.

The V and J genes are TRBV7-2 and TRBJ1-2, with D possibly TRBD1 on 5 matching bases. V was trimmed by 9 bases and J by 4 bases, leaving 15 bases between them. Germline values: CDR1 SGHTA, CDR2 FQGNSA. The length of the CDR3 is 13 residues. The DNA of the CDR3 is TGTGCCAGTGATACTCCAGGGACCTATGGCTACACCTTC. It is translated as CASDTPGTYGYTF.

The rearrangement joins TRBV5-4 to TRBJ1-3, with D tentatively TRBD1 (5 bases). From germline, CDR1 is SGHNT and CDR2 YYREEE (reference sequence). Trimming stripped 4 bases from V and 4 bases from J, with 9 bases between. CDR3 size: 13 residues. For the CDR3, the DNA is TGTGCCAGCAGCCCACGGGACGGAAACACCATATATTTT. It yields the protein CASSPRDGNTIYF.

This chain links TRBV19 with TRBJ2-5; 10 nucleotides align to TRBD2. The germline gives CDR1 LNHDA, CDR2 SQIVND (reference sequence). The CDR3 consists of 19 residues. The V gene end was trimmed by 5 bases and the J gene end by 0 bases; junction bases not matched to a gene: 15. CDR3 region: CASSALGLAEEQYQETQYF. Here the CDR3 DNA reads TGTGCCAGTAGTGCGCTTGGACTAGCGGAGGAGCAGTACCAAGAGACCCAGTACTTC.

This clone was seen a single time. The chain is built from TRBV27 and TRBJ2-7, with D possibly called TRBD1 or TRBD2 (5 bases each). Germline CDR1 and CDR2: MNHEY and SMNVEV (reference sequence). Trimming stripped 5 bases from V and 3 bases from J, with 17 bases between. This CDR3 has 15 amino acids. CDR3 sequence: CASSRKGPGLYEQYF. CDR3 coding DNA: TGTGCCAGCAGTCGAAAGGGACCAGGTCTCTACGAGCAGTACTTC.

The rearrangement links TRBV7-8 to TRBJ2-3, with a weak D call TRBD1 (5 bases). The V end was cut by 3 bases, the J end by 5 bases, with 18 bases between. Per the germline V gene, CDR1 is SGHVS and CDR2 is FQNEAQ. The CDR3 loop spans 16 amino acids. In DNA, the CDR3 is TGTGCCAGCAGCTTTGGGGCCATTTTAGTGGGAGATACGCAGTATTTT. Translating it yields CASSFGAILVGDTQYF.

This clone was seen only once. The V call is TRBV28, the J call TRBJ2-5; D possibly matches TRBD1 or TRBD2 (5 bases each). The ends were cut back, 7 bases at V and 0 bases at J, with 15 bases in the middle. Germline loops: CDR1 MDHEN, CDR2 SYDVKM. CDR3 length equals 15 residues. The CDR3 region has the DNA TGTGCCAGCATCAACGGCAGGGAGTACCAAGAGACCCAGTACTTC. Translation: CASINGREYQETQYF.

The chain recombines TRBV7-2 with TRBJ2-2; TRBD2 aligns across 7 bases. After removal of 4 bases from V and 4 bases from J, the junction contained 9 bases not matched to a gene. CDR1 is SGHTA and CDR2 is FQGNSA in the germline V gene. The CDR3 covers 16 residues. The CDR3 is CASSSREGRTTGELFF. Here the CDR3 DNA reads TGTGCCAGCAGCTCTAGGGAGGGAAGGACCACCGGGGAGCTGTTTTTT.

This chain uses TRBV15 with TRBJ2-7; D is perhaps TRBD2 (5 bases). Germline-derived CDR1 and CDR2 are LNHNV and YYDKDF (reference sequence). This CDR3 is 15 amino acids long. With 1 base removed from V and 1 base from J, the gap between germline ends came to 11 bases. CDR3 DNA sequence: TGTGCCACCAGCAGAGGACTACCACCTTCCTACGAGCAGTACTTC. The encoded protein is CATSRGLPPSYEQYF. Full variable domain (rest looked up from reference TRBV15 and TRBJ2-7): DAMVIQNPRYQVTQFGKPVTLSCSQTLNHNVMYWYQQKSSQAPKLLFHYYDKDFNNEADTPDNFQSRRPNTSFCFLDIRSPGLGDTAMYLCATSRGLPPSYEQYFGPGTRLTVT.

This rearrangement joins TRBV18 to TRBJ1-1; D gene unclear. This CDR3 has 14 residues. Trimming removed 2 bases from V and 1 base from J, with 8 bases in between. CDR1 is KGHSH, CDR2 LQKENI, per germline. The CDR3 loop reads CASSPRTENTEAFF. The CDR3 DNA sequence: TGTGCCAGCTCACCAAGAACAGAGAACACTGAAGCTTTCTTT.

The CDR3 DNA sequence: TGTGCCAGTAGTATTCAGGCCGCCAATCAAGCTTTCTTT. Its translation: CASSIQAANQAFF. The chain combines TRBV19 with TRBJ1-1; D is uncertain. The ends were cut back, 3 bases at V and 9 bases at J, with 14 bases in the middle. The CDR3 has 13 residues. Looked up from germline, CDR1 is LNHDA and CDR2 is SQIVND (reference sequence).

This clone was seen once. The chain recombines TRBV28 with TRBJ1-6; D gene ambiguous. V was shortened by 4 bases and J by 9 bases, with 13 bases between the two germline ends. CDR3 length: 14 residues. Germline V gene sequence: CDR1 MDHEN, CDR2 SYDVKM. In DNA, the CDR3 is TGTGCCAGCAGTTCGTCCCCGGAGATTTCACCCCTCCACTTT. Translating gives CASSSSPEISPLHF. The whole variable domain, filled in from reference TRBV28 and TRBJ1-6, reads DVKVTQSSRYLVKRTGEKVFLECVQDMDHENMFWYRQDPGLGLRLIYFSYDVKMKEKGDIPEGYSVSREKKERFSLILESASTNQTSMYLCASSSSPEISPLHFGNGTRLTVT.